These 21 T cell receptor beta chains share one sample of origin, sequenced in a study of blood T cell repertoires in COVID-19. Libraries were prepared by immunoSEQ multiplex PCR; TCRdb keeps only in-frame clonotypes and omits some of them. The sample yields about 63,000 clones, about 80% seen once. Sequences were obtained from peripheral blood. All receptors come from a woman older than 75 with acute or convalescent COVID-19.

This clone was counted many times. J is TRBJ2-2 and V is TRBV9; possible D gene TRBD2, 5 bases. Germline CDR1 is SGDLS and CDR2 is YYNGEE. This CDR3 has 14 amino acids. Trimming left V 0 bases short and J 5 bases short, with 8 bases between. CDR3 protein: CASSVGRSTGELFF. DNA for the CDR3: TGTGCCAGCAGCGTAGGGAGGTCGACCGGGGAGCTGTTTTTT.

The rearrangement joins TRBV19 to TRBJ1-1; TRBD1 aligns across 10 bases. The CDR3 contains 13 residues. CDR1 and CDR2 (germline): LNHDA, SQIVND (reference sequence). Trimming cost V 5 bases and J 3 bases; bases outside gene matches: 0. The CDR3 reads CASSDRGHTEAFF. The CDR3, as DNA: TGTGCCAGTAGTGACAGGGGGCACACTGAAGCTTTCTTT.

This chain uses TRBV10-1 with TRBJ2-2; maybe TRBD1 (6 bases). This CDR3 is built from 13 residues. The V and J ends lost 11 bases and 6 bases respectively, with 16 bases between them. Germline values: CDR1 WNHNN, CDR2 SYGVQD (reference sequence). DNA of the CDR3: TGCGCCCCCTGGGGGCGTTTTCCCGGGGAGCTGTTTTTT. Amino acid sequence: CAPWGRFPGELFF.

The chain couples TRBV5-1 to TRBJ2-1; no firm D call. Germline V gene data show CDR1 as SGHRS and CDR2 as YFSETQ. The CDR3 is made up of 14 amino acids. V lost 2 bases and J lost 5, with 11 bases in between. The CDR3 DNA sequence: TGCGCCAGCAGCTTACCCGGAGCAGACAATGAGCAGTTCTTC. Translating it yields CASSLPGADNEQFF.

The CDR3: CASSQLFLPNTDTQYF. In nucleotides, the CDR3 is TGTGCCAGCAGTCAACTCTTCCTCCCTAATACAGATACGCAGTATTTT. The chain recombines TRBV28 with TRBJ2-3; no definite D call. V gave up 5 bases and J gave up 3 bases, with 18 bases separating them. Germline CDR1 is MDHEN and CDR2 is SYDVKM. The CDR3 totals 16 residues.

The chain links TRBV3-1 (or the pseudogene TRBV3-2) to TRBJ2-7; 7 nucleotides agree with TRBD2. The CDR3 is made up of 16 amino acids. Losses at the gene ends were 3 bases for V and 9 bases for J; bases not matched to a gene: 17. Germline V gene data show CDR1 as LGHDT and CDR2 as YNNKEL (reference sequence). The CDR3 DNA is TGTGCCAGCAGCCACCGCGGGAGTGGTTCAGTCGTAGGGCAGTACTTC. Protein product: CASSHRGSGSVVGQYF.

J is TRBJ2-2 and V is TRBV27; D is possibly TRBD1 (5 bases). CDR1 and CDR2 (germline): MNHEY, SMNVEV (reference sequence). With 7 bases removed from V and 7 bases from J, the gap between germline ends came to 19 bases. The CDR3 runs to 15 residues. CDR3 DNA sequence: TGTGCCAGCACTCTAACCGCCCAGGGTAACGGGGAGCTGTTTTTT. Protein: CASTLTAQGNGELFF.

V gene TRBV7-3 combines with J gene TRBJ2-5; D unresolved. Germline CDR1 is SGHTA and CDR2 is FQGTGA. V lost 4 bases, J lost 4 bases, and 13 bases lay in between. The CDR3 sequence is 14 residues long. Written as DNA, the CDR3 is TGTGCCAGCAGCTCCCGCCCTAGTTTAGAGACCCAGTACTTC. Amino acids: CASSSRPSLETQYF.

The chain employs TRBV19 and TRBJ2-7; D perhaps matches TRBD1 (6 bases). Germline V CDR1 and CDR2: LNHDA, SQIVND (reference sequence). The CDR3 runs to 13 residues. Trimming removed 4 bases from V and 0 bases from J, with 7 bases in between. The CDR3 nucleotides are TGTGCCAGTAGTACACAGGGCTCCTACGAGCAGTACTTC. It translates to CASSTQGSYEQYF. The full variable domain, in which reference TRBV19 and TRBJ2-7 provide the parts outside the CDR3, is DGGITQSPKYLFRKEGQNVTLSCEQNLNHDAMYWYRQDPGQGLRLIYYSQIVNDFQKGDIAEGYSVSREKKESFPLTVTSAQKNPTAFYLCASSTQGSYEQYFGPGTRLTVT.

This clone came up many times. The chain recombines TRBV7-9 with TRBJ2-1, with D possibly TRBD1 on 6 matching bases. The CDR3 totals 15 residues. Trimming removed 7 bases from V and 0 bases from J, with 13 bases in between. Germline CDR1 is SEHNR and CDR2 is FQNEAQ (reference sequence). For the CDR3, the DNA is TGTGCCAGCACCCCGGTAGGGGGCTCCTACAATGAGCAGTTCTTC. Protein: CASTPVGGSYNEQFF.

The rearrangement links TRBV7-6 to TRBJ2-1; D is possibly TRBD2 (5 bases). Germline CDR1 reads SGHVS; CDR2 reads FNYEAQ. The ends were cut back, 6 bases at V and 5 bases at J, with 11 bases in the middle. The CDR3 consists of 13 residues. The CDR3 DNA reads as TGTGCCAGCAGTACAACTAGAAACAATGAGCAGTTCTTC. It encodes CASSTTRNNEQFF.

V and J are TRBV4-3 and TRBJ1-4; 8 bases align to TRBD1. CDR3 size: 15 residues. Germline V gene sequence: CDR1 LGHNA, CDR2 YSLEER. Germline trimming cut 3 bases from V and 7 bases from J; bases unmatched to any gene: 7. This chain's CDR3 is CASSQRQGRGEKLFF. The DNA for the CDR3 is TGCGCCAGCAGCCAGAGACAGGGGAGGGGTGAAAAACTGTTTTTT.

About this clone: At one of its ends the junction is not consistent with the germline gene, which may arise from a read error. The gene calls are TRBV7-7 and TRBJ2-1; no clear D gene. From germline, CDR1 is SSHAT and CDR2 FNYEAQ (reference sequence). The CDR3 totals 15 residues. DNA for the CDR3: TGTGCTAGCAGCTACTCACCGACTTCATACAATGAGCAGTTCTTC. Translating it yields CASSYSPTSYNEQFF.

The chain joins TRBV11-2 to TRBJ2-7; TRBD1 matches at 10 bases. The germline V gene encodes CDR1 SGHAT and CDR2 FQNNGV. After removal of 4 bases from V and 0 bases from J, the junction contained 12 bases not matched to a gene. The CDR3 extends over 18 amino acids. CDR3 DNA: TGTGCCAGCAGCTACCCTTCCGGGACAGGGGTCAACTCCTACGAGCAGTACTTC. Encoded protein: CASSYPSGTGVNSYEQYF. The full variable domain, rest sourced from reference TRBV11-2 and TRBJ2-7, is EAGVAQSPRYKIIEKRQSVAFWCNPISGHATLYWYQQILGQGPKLLIQFQNNGVVDDSQLPKDRFSAERLKGVDSTLKIQPAKLEDSAVYLCASSYPSGTGVNSYEQYFGPGTRLTVT.

In DNA form, the CDR3 reads TGTGCCAGCTCACCACCAACGGCAGGGACAGGGGCTCAGCCCCAGCATTTT. Translating gives CASSPPTAGTGAQPQHF. The chain combines TRBV18 with TRBJ1-5; TRBD1 matches at 10 bases. The CDR3 runs to 17 residues. The germline gives CDR1 KGHSH, CDR2 LQKENI. With 0 bases clipped from V and 6 bases from J, the junction kept 8 bases outside the gene matches.

The CDR3 sequence: CASSPFRRGGYNEQFF. The CDR3 DNA sequence: TGTGCCAGCTCACCCTTCCGGAGGGGGGGGTACAATGAGCAGTTCTTC. This chain links TRBV18 with TRBJ2-1; maybe TRBD2 (7 bases). The V gene's germline CDR1 is KGHSH and CDR2 LQKENI. The V and J ends lost 3 bases and 4 bases respectively, with 16 bases between them. The CDR3 extends over 16 amino acids.

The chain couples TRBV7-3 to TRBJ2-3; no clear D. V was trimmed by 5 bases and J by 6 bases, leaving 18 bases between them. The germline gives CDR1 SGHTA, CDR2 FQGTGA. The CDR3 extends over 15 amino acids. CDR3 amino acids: CASSPRLTTSDTQYF. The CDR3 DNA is TGTGCCAGCAGCCCTCGCTTGACAACCTCTGATACGCAGTATTTT.

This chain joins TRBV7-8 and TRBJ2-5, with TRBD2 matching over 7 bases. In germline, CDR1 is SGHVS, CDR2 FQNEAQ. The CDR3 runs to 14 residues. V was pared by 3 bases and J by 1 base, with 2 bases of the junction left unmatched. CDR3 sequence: CASSFPSGQETQYF. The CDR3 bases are TGTGCCAGCAGCTTCCCTAGCGGCCAAGAGACCCAGTACTTC.

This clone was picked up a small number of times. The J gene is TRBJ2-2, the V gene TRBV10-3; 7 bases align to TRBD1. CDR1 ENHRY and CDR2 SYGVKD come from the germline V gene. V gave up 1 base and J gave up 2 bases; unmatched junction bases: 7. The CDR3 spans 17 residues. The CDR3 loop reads CAISELGQFLNTGELFF. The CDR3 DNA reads TGTGCCATCAGTGAGTTGGGACAGTTCTTAAACACCGGGGAGCTGTTTTTT.

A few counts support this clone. The chain's CDR3 is CASRPDRAYEQFF. The CDR3 bases are TGTGCCAGCAGACCGGACAGGGCATATGAGCAGTTCTTC. This rearrangement joins TRBV28 to TRBJ2-1; 8 bases align to TRBD1. V trimming: 6 bases; J trimming: 8 bases; junction bases outside the gene matches: 6. The CDR3 consists of 13 residues. Germline loops: CDR1 MDHEN, CDR2 SYDVKM.

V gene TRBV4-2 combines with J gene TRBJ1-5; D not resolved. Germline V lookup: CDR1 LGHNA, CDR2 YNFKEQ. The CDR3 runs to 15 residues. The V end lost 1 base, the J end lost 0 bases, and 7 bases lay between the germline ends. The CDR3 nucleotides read TGTGCCAGCAGCCAAGGTGTTTATAGCAATCAGCCCCAGCATTTT. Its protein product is CASSQGVYSNQPQHF.